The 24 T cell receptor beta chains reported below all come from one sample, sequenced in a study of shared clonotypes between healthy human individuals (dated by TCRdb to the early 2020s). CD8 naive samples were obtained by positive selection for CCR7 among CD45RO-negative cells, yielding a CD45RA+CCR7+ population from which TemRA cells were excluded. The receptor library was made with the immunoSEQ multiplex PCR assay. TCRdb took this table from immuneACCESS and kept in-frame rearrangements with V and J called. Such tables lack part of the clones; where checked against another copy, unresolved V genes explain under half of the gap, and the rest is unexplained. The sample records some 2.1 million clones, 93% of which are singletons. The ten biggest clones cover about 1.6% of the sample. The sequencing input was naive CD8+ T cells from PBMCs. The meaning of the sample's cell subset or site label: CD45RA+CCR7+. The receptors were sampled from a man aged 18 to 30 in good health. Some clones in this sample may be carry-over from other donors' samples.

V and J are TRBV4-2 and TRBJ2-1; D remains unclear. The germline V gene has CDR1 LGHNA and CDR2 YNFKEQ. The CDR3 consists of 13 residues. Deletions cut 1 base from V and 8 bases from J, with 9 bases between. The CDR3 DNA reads TGTGCCAGCAGCCAAGTTGTCGTCGATGAGCAGTTCTTC. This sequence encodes CASSQVVVDEQFF.

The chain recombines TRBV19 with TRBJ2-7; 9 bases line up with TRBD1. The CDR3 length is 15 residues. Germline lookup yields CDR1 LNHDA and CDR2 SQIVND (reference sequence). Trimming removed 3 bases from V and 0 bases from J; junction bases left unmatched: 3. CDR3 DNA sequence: TGTGCCAGTAGTATTGTGGACAGGGGCTCCTACGAGCAGTACTTC. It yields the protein CASSIVDRGSYEQYF.

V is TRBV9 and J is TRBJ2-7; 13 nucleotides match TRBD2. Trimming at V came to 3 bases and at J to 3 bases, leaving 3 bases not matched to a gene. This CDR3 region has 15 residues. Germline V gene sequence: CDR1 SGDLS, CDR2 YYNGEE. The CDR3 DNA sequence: TGTGCCAGCAGCGAAGGACTAGCGGGAGACTACGAGCAGTACTTC. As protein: CASSEGLAGDYEQYF.

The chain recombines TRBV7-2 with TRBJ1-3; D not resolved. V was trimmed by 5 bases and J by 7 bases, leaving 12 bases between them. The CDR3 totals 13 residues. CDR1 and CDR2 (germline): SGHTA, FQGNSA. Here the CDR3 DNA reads TGTGCCAGCAGCGACGACCGAGCCAACACCATATATTTT. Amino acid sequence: CASSDDRANTIYF.

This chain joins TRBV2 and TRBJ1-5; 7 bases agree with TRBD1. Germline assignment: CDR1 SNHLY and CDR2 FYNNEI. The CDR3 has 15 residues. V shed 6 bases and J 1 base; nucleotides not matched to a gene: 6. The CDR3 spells CASRDRITSNQPQHF. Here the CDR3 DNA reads TGTGCCAGCAGGGACAGGATAACCAGCAATCAGCCCCAGCATTTT.

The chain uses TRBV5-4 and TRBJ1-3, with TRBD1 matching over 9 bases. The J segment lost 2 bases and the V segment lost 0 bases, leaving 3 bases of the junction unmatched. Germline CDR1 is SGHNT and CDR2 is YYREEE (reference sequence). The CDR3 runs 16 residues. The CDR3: CASSLGQGGTGNTIYF. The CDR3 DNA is TGTGCCAGCAGCTTGGGACAGGGGGGCACTGGAAACACCATATATTTT.

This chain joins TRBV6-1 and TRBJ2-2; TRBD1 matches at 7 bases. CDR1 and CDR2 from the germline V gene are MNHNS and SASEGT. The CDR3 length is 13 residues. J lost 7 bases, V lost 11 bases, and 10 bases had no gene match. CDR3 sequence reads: CAGLEQGIGELFF. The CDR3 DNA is TGTGCCGGGTTGGAACAGGGGATCGGGGAGCTGTTTTTT.

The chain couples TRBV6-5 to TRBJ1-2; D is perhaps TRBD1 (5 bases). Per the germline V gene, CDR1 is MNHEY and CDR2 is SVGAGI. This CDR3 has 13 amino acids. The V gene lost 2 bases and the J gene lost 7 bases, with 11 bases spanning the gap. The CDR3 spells CASSYGAGSGYTF. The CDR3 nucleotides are TGTGCCAGCAGTTACGGGGCCGGGAGTGGCTACACCTTC.

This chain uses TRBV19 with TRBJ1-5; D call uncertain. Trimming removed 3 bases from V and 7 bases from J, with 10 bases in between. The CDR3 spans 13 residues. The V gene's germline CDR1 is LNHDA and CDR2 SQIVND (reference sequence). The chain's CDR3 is CASSILSGQPQHF. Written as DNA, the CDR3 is TGTGCCAGTAGTATCCTTTCCGGACAGCCCCAGCATTTT.

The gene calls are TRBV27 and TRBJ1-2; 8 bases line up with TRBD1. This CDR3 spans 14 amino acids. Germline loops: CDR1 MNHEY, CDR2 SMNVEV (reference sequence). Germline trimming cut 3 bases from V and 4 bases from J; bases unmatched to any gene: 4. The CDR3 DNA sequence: TGTGCCAGCAGTTTCGGGACAGGCTTCTATGGCTACACCTTC. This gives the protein CASSFGTGFYGYTF.

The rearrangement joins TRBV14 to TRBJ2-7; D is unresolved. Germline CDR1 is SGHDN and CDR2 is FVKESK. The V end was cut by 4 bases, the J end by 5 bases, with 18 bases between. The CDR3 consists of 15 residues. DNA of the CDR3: TGTGCCAGCAGCCGTTACTTAGGGTCGCTGCACGAGCAGTACTTC. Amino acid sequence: CASSRYLGSLHEQYF.

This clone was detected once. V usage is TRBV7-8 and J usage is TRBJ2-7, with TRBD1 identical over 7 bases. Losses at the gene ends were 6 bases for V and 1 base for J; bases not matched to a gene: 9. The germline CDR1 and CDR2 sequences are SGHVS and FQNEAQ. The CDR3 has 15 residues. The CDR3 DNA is TGTGCCAGCAGAAATCCGGACAGGCCTTCCTACGAGCAGTACTTC. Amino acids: CASRNPDRPSYEQYF. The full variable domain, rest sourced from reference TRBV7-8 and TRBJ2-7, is GAGVSQSPRYKVAKRGQDVALRCDPISGHVSLFWYQQALGQGPEFLTYFQNEAQLDKSGLPSDRFFAERPEGSVSTLKIQRTQQEDSAVYLCASRNPDRPSYEQYFGPGTRLTVT.

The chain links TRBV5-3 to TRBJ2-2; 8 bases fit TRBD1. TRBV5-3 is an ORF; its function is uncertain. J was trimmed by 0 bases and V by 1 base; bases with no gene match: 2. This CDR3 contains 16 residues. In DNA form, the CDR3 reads TGTGCCAGAAGCTTGACCAGGGGGCCGAACACCGGGGAGCTGTTTTTT. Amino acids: CARSLTRGPNTGELFF.

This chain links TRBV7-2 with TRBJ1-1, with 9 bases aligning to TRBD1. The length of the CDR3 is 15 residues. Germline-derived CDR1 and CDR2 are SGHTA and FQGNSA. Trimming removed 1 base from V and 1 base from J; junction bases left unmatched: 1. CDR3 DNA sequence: TGTGCCAGCAGCTTAGTGGACAGGGGGAACACTGAAGCTTTCTTT. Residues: CASSLVDRGNTEAFF.

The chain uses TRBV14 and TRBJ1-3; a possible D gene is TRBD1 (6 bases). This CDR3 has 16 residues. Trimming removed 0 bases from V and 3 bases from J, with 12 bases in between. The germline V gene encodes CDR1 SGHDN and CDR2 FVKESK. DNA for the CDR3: TGTGCCAGCAGCCAAGAGGGCAGGGGATTTGGAAACACCATATATTTT. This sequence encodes CASSQEGRGFGNTIYF.

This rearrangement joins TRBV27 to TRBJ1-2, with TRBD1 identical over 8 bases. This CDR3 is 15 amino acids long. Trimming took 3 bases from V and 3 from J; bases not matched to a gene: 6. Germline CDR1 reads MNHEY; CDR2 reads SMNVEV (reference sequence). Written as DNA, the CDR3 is TGTGCCAGCAGTTTGGTCAGGGGGCGAGACTATGGCTACACCTTC. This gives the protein CASSLVRGRDYGYTF.

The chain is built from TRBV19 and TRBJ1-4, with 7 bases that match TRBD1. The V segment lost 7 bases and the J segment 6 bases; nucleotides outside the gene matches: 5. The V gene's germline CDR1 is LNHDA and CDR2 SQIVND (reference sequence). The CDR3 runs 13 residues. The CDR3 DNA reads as TGTGCCAGTACCTCGACAGGGTATGAAAAACTGTTTTTT. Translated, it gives CASTSTGYEKLFF.

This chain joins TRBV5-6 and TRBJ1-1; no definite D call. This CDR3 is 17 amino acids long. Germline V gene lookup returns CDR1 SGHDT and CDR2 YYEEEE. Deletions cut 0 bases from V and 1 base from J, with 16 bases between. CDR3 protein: CASSLEVAGEKNTEAFF. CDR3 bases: TGTGCCAGCAGCTTGGAGGTGGCAGGAGAAAAGAACACTGAAGCTTTCTTT.

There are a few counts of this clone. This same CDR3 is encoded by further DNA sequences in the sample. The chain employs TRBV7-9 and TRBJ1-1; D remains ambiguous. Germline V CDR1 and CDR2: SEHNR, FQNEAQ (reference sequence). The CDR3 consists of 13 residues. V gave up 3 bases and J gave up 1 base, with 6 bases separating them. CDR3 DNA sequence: TGTGCCAGCAGCTTTCCGAGGAACACTGAAGCTTTCTTT. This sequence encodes CASSFPRNTEAFF.

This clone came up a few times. CDR3 DNA: TGTGCCAGCAGATTGCGACAGGGAGTATTGACAGATACGCAGTATTTT. Its translation: CASRLRQGVLTDTQYF. The chain employs TRBV5-6 and TRBJ2-3; 7 bases match TRBD1. This CDR3 is 16 amino acids long. The junction had 12 bases not matched to a gene; V was cut back by 5 bases and J by 3 bases. Germline V gene sequence: CDR1 SGHDT, CDR2 YYEEEE.

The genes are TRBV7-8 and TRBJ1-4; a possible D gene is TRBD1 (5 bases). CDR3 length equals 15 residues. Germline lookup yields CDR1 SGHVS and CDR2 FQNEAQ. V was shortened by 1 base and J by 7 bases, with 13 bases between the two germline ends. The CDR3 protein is CASSLEGDGFEKLFF. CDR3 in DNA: TGTGCCAGCAGCTTAGAAGGGGACGGGTTTGAAAAACTGTTTTTT.

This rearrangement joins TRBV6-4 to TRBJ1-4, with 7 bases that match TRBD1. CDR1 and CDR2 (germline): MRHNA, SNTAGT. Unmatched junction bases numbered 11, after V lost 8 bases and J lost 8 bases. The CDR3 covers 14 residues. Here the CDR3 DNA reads TGTGCCAGCCTATCTGACAGGGTCCGAGAAAAACTGTTTTTT. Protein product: CASLSDRVREKLFF.

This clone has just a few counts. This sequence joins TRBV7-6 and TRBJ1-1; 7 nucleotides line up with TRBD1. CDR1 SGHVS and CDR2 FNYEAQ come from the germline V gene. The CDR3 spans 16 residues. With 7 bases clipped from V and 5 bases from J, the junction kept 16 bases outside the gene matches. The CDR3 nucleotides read TGTGCCAGCATGATTTCTCCGGCAGGGGGAGGGACTGAAGCTTTCTTT. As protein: CASMISPAGGGTEAFF.

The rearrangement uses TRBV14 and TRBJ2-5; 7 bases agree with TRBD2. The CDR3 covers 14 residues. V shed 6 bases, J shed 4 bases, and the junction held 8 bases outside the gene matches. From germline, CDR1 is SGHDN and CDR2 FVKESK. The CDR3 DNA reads TGTGCCAGCAGTTTACGGGGGGTGCCAGAGACCCAGTACTTC. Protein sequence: CASSLRGVPETQYF.